This is a list of T cell receptor beta chains from one sample in a study of prognosis after radiotherapy for stage I lung cancer. TCRdb fed the multiplex PCR reads into MiXCR, producing one record per CDR3 protein. Counted here are over 11,000 distinct CDR3 sequences, 25% to 30% occurring once; the ten biggest clones make up under 15%. This specimen was PBMCs, taken before or after stereotactic body radiation therapy (not recorded which). These receptors all come from a donor aged 50 or older with non-small cell lung cancer. Each CDR3 is given with its conserved first and last residue. D genes are given only for firm matches. Clone sizes are given selectively: once, few, many, or a class where the clone is expanded.

size | D | J | V | DNA | CDR3
many | TRBD2 | TRBJ2-1 | TRBV7-9 | TGTGCCAGCAGCCCGACTAGCGGGAGTGGTTTTAATGAGCAGTTCTTC | CASSPTSGSGFNEQFF
medium-sized | . | TRBJ1-5 | TRBV6-1 | TGTGCCAGCAGTGAGGTTACAGGTTCGGGGCAGCCCCAGCATTTT | CASSEVTGSGQPQHF
medium-sized | . | TRBJ1-6 | TRBV19 | TGTGCCAGTAGTACGCTGGGTGGACCCCTCCACTTT | CASSTLGGPLHF
many | TRBD1 | TRBJ1-5 | TRBV28 | TGTGCCAGCAGCCACGGAACAGGGGTATACCAGCCCCAGCATTTT | CASSHGTGVYQPQHF
once | . | TRBJ2-7 | TRBV6-2/TRBV6-3 | TGTGCCAGCAGTGAGTTCTGGGACTCCTACGAGCTGTACTTC | CASSEFWDSYELYF
many | TRBD2 | TRBJ2-7 | TRBV10-3 | TGTGCCATCAGTGAGTCAGCGGGGAGCTCCTACGAGCAGTACTTC | CAISESAGSSYEQYF
many | . | TRBJ1-1 | TRBV19 | TGTGCCAGTAGTATTTTCGGTGCCACTGAAGCTTTCTTT | CASSIFGATEAFF
many | TRBD2 | TRBJ2-3 | TRBV7-2 | TGTGCCAGCAGCTTAGAGCGCGGGGGGGTCAAAGATACGCAGTATTTT | CASSLERGGVKDTQYF
few | . | TRBJ1-2 | TRBV19 | TGTGCCGGTAATGGGGGCCTAGGCTATGGCTACACCTTC | CAGNGGLGYGYTF
many | TRBD2 | TRBJ2-5 | TRBV11-2 | TGTGCCAGCAGCAGAGGGAGGGCGTACCAAGAGACCCAGTACTTC | CASSRGRAYQETQYF
medium-sized | . | TRBJ2-7 | TRBV6-4 | TGTGCCAGCAGTTACGCAGGGCGGTCCTACGAGCAGTACTTC | CASSYAGRSYEQYF
medium-sized | . | TRBJ1-3 | TRBV28 | TGTGCCAGCAGCCAACCACCACTCTTACAGGGACTGGATGGAAACACCATATATTTT | CASSQPPLLQGLDGNTIYF
many | . | TRBJ2-6 | TRBV3-1 | TGTGCCAGCAGCGGACCGAAGTTCCTATCTGGGGCCAACGTCCTGACTTTC | CASSGPKFLSGANVLTF
many | TRBD2 | TRBJ2-3 | TRBV2 | TGTGCCAGCAGTGATTCGAGGGGACTAGCGGGGGGGCGGGCGCAGTATTTT | CASSDSRGLAGGRAQYF
many | . | TRBJ2-2 | TRBV9 | TGTGCCAGCACCCGACTAACCACCGGGGAGCTGTTTTTT | CASTRLTTGELFF
many | . | TRBJ1-2 | TRBV3-1 | TGTGCCAGCAGCCAAGATGAAGTGCGCCGTGGCTACACCTTC | CASSQDEVRRGYTF
many | TRBD2 | TRBJ2-1 | TRBV29-1 | TGCAGCGTTGAATCGTCTAGCGGGCACGCATACAATGAGCAGTTCTTC | CSVESSSGHAYNEQFF
many | TRBD1 | TRBJ1-1 | TRBV7-2 | TGTGCCAGCAGCTTATCTTCAGGGGGCACTGAAGCTTTCTTT | CASSLSSGGTEAFF
. | TRBD1 | TRBJ1-1 | TRBV6-5 | TGTGCCAGCAGTTACACGGACAGGGTCTACACTGAAGCTTTCTTT | CASSYTDRVYTEAFF
. | TRBD1 | TRBJ2-3 | TRBV30 | TGTGCCTGGGACCGGACAGGGAAGGATACGCAGTATTTT | CAWDRTGKDTQYF
medium-sized | . | TRBJ1-6 | TRBV27 | TGTGCCAGCAGTAAGGACAAAAAGGTACAGTTCCCCTATAATTCACCCCTCCACTTT | CASSKDKKVQFPYNSPLHF
many | . | TRBJ2-7 | TRBV7-2 | TGTGCCAGCAGGCCCGGCGGGATTAGGTACGAGCAGTACTTC | CASRPGGIRYEQYF
many | TRBD2 | TRBJ2-3 | TRBV20-1 | TGCAGTGCTAGAGATGAAGCGGGGGTGGGAGATACGCAGTATTTT | CSARDEAGVGDTQYF
medium-sized | . | TRBJ2-1 | TRBV20-1 | TGCAGTGCCCGTAACCTGAAGACTACGATTAATGCGGAGCAGTTCTTC | CSARNLKTTINAEQFF
. | TRBD1 | TRBJ2-7 | TRBV19 | TGTGCCAGTACTCCCTGGACAGGGGTCCACGAGCAGTACTTC | CASTPWTGVHEQYF
. | TRBD2 | TRBJ2-7 | TRBV6-2/TRBV6-3 | TGTGCCAGCAGGATAGCGGGAGACTACGAGAAGTACTTC | CASRIAGDYEKYF
. | . | TRBJ1-5 | TRBV20-1 | TGCAGTGCTGGGCGGGTGGGGAATCAGCCCCAGCACTTT | CSAGRVGNQPQHF
many | TRBD1 | TRBJ2-4 | TRBV19 | TGTGCCAGTAGACCCGGCGTGGGCAGGGGGTCAGCCAAAAACATTCAGTACTTC | CASRPGVGRGSAKNIQYF
. | . | TRBJ1-5 | TRBV12-3/TRBV12-4 | TGTGCCAGCAGTTTATCGACAGCGGTGAGCAATCAGCCCCAGCATTTT | CASSLSTAVSNQPQHF